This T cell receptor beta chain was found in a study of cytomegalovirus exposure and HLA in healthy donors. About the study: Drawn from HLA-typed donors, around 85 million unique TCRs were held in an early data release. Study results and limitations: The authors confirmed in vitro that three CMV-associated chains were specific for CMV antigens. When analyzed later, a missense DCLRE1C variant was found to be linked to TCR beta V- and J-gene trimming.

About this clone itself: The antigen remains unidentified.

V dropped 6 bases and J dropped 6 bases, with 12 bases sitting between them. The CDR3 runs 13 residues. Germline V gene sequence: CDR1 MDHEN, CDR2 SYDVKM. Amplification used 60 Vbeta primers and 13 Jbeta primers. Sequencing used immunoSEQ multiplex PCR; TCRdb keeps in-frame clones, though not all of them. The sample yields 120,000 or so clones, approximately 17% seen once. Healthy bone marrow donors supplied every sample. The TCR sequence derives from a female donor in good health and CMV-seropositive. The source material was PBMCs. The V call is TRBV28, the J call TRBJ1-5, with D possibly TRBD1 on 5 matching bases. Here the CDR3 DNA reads TGTGCCAGCAGGGGACGGAGGGGTCAGCCCCAGCATTTT. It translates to CASRGRRGQPQHF.